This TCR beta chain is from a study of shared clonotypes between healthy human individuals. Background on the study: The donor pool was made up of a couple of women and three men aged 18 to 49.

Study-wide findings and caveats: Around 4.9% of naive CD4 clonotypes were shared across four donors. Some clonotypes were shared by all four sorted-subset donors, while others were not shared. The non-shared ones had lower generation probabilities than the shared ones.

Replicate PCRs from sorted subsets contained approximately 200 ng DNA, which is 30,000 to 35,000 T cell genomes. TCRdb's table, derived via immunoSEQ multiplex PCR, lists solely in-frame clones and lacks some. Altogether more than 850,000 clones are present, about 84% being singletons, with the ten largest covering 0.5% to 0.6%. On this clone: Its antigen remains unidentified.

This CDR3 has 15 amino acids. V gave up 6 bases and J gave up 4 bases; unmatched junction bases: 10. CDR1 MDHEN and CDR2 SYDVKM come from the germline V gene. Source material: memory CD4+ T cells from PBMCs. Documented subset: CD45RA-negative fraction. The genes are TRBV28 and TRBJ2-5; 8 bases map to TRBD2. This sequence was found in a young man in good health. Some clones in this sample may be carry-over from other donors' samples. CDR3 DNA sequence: TGTGCCAGCAGGCCTAGCGGGCGGGACCCAGAGACCCAGTACTTC. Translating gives CASRPSGRDPETQYF.